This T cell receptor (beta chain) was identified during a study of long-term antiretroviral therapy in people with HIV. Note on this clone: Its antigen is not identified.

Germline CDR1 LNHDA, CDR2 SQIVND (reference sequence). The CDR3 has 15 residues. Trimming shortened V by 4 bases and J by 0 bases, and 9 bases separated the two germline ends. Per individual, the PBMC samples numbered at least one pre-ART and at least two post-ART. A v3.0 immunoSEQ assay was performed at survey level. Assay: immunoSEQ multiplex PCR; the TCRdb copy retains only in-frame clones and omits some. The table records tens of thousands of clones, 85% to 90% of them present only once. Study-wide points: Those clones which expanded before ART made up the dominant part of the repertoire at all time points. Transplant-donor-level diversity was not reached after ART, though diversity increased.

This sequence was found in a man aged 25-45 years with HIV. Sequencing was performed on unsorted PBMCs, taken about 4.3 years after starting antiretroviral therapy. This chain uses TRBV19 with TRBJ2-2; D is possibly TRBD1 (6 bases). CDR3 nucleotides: TGTGCCAGTAGTACAGGGGTATCGAACACCGGGGAGCTGTTTTTT. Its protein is CASSTGVSNTGELFF.